These T cell receptor beta chains were read from a single sample in a study of T-cell reconstitution after alpha-beta-depleted transplantation in children. TCRdb analysed the PCR reads with MiXCR anew, one entry per CDR3 protein. The sample lists some 7,500 distinct CDR3 sequences, about 30% occurring once. This specimen consisted of peripheral blood, obtained 60 days after TCRalphabeta/CD19-depleted stem cell transplant. The receptors were sampled from a boy less than two years old who had a stem cell transplant for SCID, so the T cells may come from the graft donor. CDR3s include the opening cysteine and the closing phenylalanine or tryptophan. D genes are given only for firm matches. Clone size is not always given. Where it is, it says once, few, many or a class for expanded clones.

CDR3aa	CDR3nt	abundance	j_gene	d_gene	v_gene
CASSLGTGNTIYF	TGTGCCAGCAGCTTAGGGACTGGAAACACCATATATTTT	medium-sized	TRBJ1-3	-	TRBV7-3
CASSNQGQRTHYNEQFF	TGTGCCAGCAGCAACCAGGGCCAGCGGACACACTACAATGAGCAGTTCTTC	-	TRBJ2-1	-	TRBV3-1
CASSPDRGPGKGSPLHF	TGTGCCAGCAGCCCGGACAGGGGGCCAGGGAAGGGTTCACCCCTCCACTTT	many	TRBJ1-6	TRBD1	TRBV27
CATSDSDRGNYGYTF	TGTGCCACCAGTGATTCCGACAGGGGGAACTATGGCTACACCTTC	many	TRBJ1-2	TRBD1	TRBV24-1
CATSRDLAGGPTQYF	TGTGCCACCAGCAGAGATCTAGCGGGGGGACCAACCCAGTACTTC	medium-sized	TRBJ2-5	TRBD2	TRBV15
CASSTPPLETQYF	TGTGCCAGTAGTACACCCCCTTTAGAGACCCAGTACTTC	medium-sized	TRBJ2-5	-	TRBV19
CASSLAPGVNTGELFF	TGTGCCAGCAGCTTAGCCCCAGGGGTAAACACCGGGGAGCTGTTTTTT	many	TRBJ2-2	-	TRBV7-9
CASSNEGPRESYNEQFF	TGTGCCAGCAGCAACGAGGGCCCGCGGGAATCCTACAATGAGCAGTTCTTC	-	TRBJ2-1	-	TRBV3-1
CASGAGMGNEQFF	TGTGCCAGCGGAGCAGGGATGGGCAATGAGCAGTTCTTC	medium-sized	TRBJ2-1	-	TRBV6-2/TRBV6-3
CASSGGTVVYNEQFF	TGTGCCAGCAGTGGAGGGACAGTCGTCTACAATGAGCAGTTCTTC	many	TRBJ2-1	TRBD1	TRBV25-1
CAISPGPGGPTDTQYF	TGTGCCATCAGCCCCGGGCCGGGGGGTCCCACAGATACGCAGTATTTT	-	TRBJ2-3	TRBD2	TRBV13
CASSESWGVGQETQYF	TGCGCCAGCAGTGAGTCGTGGGGAGTGGGCCAAGAGACCCAGTACTTC	many	TRBJ2-5	-	TRBV10-1
CASSPGLGGAFF	TGTGCCAGCAGCCCTGGACTAGGGGGAGCTTTCTTT	medium-sized	TRBJ1-1	-	TRBV7-9
CASSSGIPSWELLF	TGTGCCAGCAGCTCTGGGATCCCCTCCTGGGAGCTGCTTTTT	-	TRBJ2-2	-	TRBV5-4
CASSLDKGTGAYEQFF	TGTGCCAGCAGCTTAGATAAGGGGACAGGGGCCTATGAGCAGTTCTTC	-	TRBJ2-1	TRBD1	TRBV11-1
CASSLGSVDGSFSTDTQYF	TGTGCCAGCAGCTTAGGCTCAGTCGACGGTTCGTTTAGCACAGATACGCAGTATTTT	-	TRBJ2-3	-	TRBV7-8
CSVGWETQYF	TGCAGCGTTGGGTGGGAGACCCAGTACTTC	medium-sized	TRBJ2-5	-	TRBV29-1
CASSLEGLPSTPSTDTQYF	TGTGCCAGCAGCTTAGAGGGACTACCATCTACCCCAAGCACAGATACGCAGTATTTT	medium-sized	TRBJ2-3	TRBD2	TRBV11-2
CALRYQGAYNEQFF	TGCGCGTTAAGATACCAGGGGGCCTACAATGAGCAGTTCTTC	medium-sized	TRBJ2-1	TRBD1	TRBV29-1
CASSGRDSNQPQHF	TGTGCCAGCAGTGGTCGGGACAGCAATCAGCCCCAGCATTTT	few	TRBJ1-5	-	TRBV6-4
CASSRRRDGQETQYF	TGTGCCAGCAGCCGCCGCCGGGACGGACAAGAGACCCAGTACTTC	many	TRBJ2-5	-	TRBV7-9
CAIKGEVREKLFF	TGTGCCATCAAGGGAGAGGTTCGGGAAAAACTGTTTTTT	medium-sized	TRBJ1-4	-	TRBV10-3
CASIRAGSIVTEAFF	TGTGCCAGCATCAGAGCAGGGTCGATTGTCACTGAAGCTTTCTTT	many	TRBJ1-1	-	TRBV7-9
CASSPSYEKLFF	TGTGCCAGCAGCCCGTCCTATGAAAAACTGTTTTTT	large	TRBJ1-4	-	TRBV7-9
CARDSNTEAFF	TGTGCCAGAGACTCGAACACTGAAGCTTTCTTT	medium-sized	TRBJ1-1	-	TRBV6-1
CSVAQRGLAKNIQYF	TGCAGCGTTGCTCAGCGGGGGCTAGCCAAAAACATTCAGTACTTC	once	TRBJ2-4	TRBD2	TRBV29-1
CASSLDRGPYEQYF	TGTGCCAGCAGTCTGGACAGGGGCCCGTACGAGCAGTACTTC	-	TRBJ2-7	TRBD1	TRBV27
CASSPQGSYGYTF	TGCGCCAGCAGCCCACAGGGATCCTATGGCTACACCTTC	medium-sized	TRBJ1-2	-	TRBV5-1
CASSPADFYTQYF	TGTGCCAGCAGCCCAGCTGACTTTTATACGCAGTATTTT	medium-sized	TRBJ2-3	-	TRBV11-2
CASSLWTSAFYNEQFF	TGTGCCAGCAGCTTATGGACTAGCGCTTTCTACAATGAGCAGTTCTTC	few	TRBJ2-1	TRBD2	TRBV7-9
CASSPTLQGGGYYEQYF	TGCGCCAGCAGCCCCACCCTACAGGGTGGTGGTTATTACGAGCAGTACTTC	many	TRBJ2-7	-	TRBV5-1
CSVEGFGYEQYF	TGCAGTGTGGAAGGATTCGGCTACGAGCAGTACTTC	medium-sized	TRBJ2-7	-	TRBV20-1
CSRLKRPAYREPSSYNEQFF	TGCAGTCGTTTAAAACGACCGGCATATAGAGAACCGAGCTCCTACAATGAGCAGTTCTTC	medium-sized	TRBJ2-1	-	TRBV20-1
CASSLDYRGKGYEQYF	TGTGCCAGCAGCCTAGACTACAGGGGAAAGGGGTACGAGCAGTACTTC	many	TRBJ2-7	TRBD1	TRBV7-2
CASSLTLVETQYF	TGTGCCAGCAGCTTAACGTTAGTTGAGACCCAGTACTTC	-	TRBJ2-5	-	TRBV7-3
CASSGGAGDTQYF	TGCGCCAGCAGCGGGGGGGCGGGAGATACGCAGTATTTT	many	TRBJ2-3	-	TRBV4-1
CASSSGLRKETQYF	TGTGCCAGCAGCTCGGGACTCCGCAAGGAGACCCAGTACTTC	few	TRBJ2-5	-	TRBV7-9
CASSYRGGTDTQYF	TGTGCCAGCAGTTATAGGGGTGGCACAGATACGCAGTATTTT	few	TRBJ2-3	-	TRBV6-5
CSVEKGGTGYGYTF	TGCAGCGTTGAGAAAGGTGGGACAGGCTATGGCTACACCTTC	-	TRBJ1-2	TRBD1	TRBV29-1
CSAHATGPSTYEQYF	TGCAGTGCCCACGCGACCGGACCCTCAACCTACGAGCAGTACTTC	medium-sized	TRBJ2-7	-	TRBV20-1
CASSQRLPKGGETQYF	TGTGCCAGCAGCCAACGACTACCCAAAGGAGGAGAGACCCAGTACTTC	-	TRBJ2-5	-	TRBV7-8
CASSVEPAAYEQYF	TGTGCCAGCAGCGTAGAACCGGCAGCCTACGAGCAGTACTTC	many	TRBJ2-7	-	TRBV9
CASSQERSNQPQHF	TGTGCCAGCAGCCAAGAACGGAGCAATCAGCCCCAGCATTTT	many	TRBJ1-5	-	TRBV4-2
CASSPQENPTGELFF	TGTGCCAGCTCACCGCAGGAGAACCCCACCGGGGAGCTGTTTTTT	many	TRBJ2-2	-	TRBV18
CASSQVRDTQYF	TGTGCCAGCAGCCAGGTGAGGGATACGCAGTATTTT	-	TRBJ2-3	-	TRBV2
CASSLVSGLPKTGELFF	TGTGCTAGCAGCTTAGTTTCGGGACTACCAAAGACGGGGGAGCTGTTTTTT	-	TRBJ2-2	TRBD2	TRBV7-7
CASSLRSSGSETQYF	TGTGCCAGCAGCTTAAGGTCTAGCGGGAGCGAGACCCAGTACTTC	-	TRBJ2-5	TRBD2	TRBV11-2
CASWRQIAPLNEKLFF	TGTGCCAGCTGGCGGCAGATCGCGCCCCTTAATGAAAAACTGTTTTTT	-	TRBJ1-4	-	TRBV7-3
CAIQDRGGTEAFF	TGTGCCATCCAGGACAGGGGAGGCACTGAAGCTTTCTTT	medium-sized	TRBJ1-1	TRBD1	TRBV10-3
CASSKGRDTQYF	TGTGCCAGCAGCAAAGGGAGAGATACGCAGTATTTT	-	TRBJ2-3	-	TRBV12-3/TRBV12-4
CASSYYGQETQYF	TGTGCCAGTAGTTACTACGGTCAAGAGACCCAGTACTTC	-	TRBJ2-5	-	TRBV19
CASSPVKRTGDYEQYF	TGTGCCAGCAGCCCGGTCAAACGGACAGGCGACTACGAGCAGTACTTC	-	TRBJ2-7	TRBD1	TRBV7-3
CASSLVFGTRRPPLHF	TGCGCCAGCAGCTTGGTCTTCGGGACAAGGAGACCACCCCTCCACTTT	many	TRBJ1-6	-	TRBV5-1
CASGFDDRSGANVLTF	TGTGCTAGTGGTTTCGATGACAGGTCTGGGGCCAACGTCCTGACTTTC	many	TRBJ2-6	-	TRBV12-5
CASSYLGGAEAFF	TGTGCCAGCAGTTACCTAGGGGGGGCTGAAGCTTTCTTT	medium-sized	TRBJ1-1	-	TRBV6-5
CASRAGDEKLFF	TGTGCCAGCAGAGCAGGGGATGAAAAACTGTTTTTT	medium-sized	TRBJ1-4	-	TRBV12-3/TRBV12-4